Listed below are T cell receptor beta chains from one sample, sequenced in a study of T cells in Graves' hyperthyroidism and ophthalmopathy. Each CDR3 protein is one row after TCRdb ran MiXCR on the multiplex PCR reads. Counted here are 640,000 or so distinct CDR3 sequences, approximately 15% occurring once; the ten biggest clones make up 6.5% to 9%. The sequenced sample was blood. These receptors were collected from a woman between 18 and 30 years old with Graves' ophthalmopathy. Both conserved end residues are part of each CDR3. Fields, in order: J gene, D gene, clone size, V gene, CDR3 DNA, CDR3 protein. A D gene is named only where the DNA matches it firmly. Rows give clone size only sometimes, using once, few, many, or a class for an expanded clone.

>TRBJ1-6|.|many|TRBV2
TGTGCCAGCAGTGACTTAGGGGATTCACCCCTCCACTTT
CASSDLGDSPLHF
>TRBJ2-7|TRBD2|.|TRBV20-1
TGCAGTGCTAGAGCCGCTAGCGGGACCTACGAGCAGTACTTC
CSARAASGTYEQYF
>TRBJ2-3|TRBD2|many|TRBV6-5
TGTGCCAGCAGTTACTACCGAGCGGGAGGGCCAGGAGGTACGCAGTATTTT
CASSYYRAGGPGGTQYF
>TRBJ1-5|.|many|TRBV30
TGTGCCTGGACAAGGGTCGGAAGCAATCAGCCCCAGCATTTT
CAWTRVGSNQPQHF
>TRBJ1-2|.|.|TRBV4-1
TGCGCCAGCAGCCGCAGGCTGCAGGATGGAGGGAACTATGGCTACACCTTC
CASSRRLQDGGNYGYTF
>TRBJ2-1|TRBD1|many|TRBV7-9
TGTGCCAGCAGCTTGACAGGGGGCAATGAGCAGTTCTTC
CASSLTGGNEQFF
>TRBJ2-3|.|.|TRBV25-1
TGTGCCAGCAGTGAATCCGGCAGGGAGATTGGCACAGATACGCAGTATTTT
CASSESGREIGTDTQYF
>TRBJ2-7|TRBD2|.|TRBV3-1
TGTGCCAGCAGCCAAGCACCGGGGACTAGCGGGAATCGGGGCGAGCAGTACTTC
CASSQAPGTSGNRGEQYF
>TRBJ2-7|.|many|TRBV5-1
TGCGCCAGCAAGGAATCGGGACCGAGCTACGAGCAGTACTTC
CASKESGPSYEQYF
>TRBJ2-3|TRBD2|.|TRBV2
TGTGCCAGCAGTGCTCTGGGTCTAGCGGGAGCTGTGGGAGATACGCAGTATTTT
CASSALGLAGAVGDTQYF
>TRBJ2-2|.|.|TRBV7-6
TGTGCCAGCAGCTTAGAAGGGGCGGCCGGGGAGCTGTTTTTT
CASSLEGAAGELFF
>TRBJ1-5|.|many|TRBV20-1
TGCAGTGCTAGGGACGGAATCAATCAGCCCCAGCATTTT
CSARDGINQPQHF
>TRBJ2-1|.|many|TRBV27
TGTGCCAGCAGTTTCCGAGCTAACAATGAGCAGTTCTTC
CASSFRANNEQFF
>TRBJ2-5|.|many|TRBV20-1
TGCAGTGCTGAGGTACAAGAGACCCAGTACTTC
CSAEVQETQYF
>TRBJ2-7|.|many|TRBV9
TGTGCCAGCAGCGTTACCCCCAACCGCAGCCCCTACGAGCAGTACTTC
CASSVTPNRSPYEQYF
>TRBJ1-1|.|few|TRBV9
TGTGCCAGCAGCGTAGCTCCTTACACTGAAGCTTTCTTT
CASSVAPYTEAFF
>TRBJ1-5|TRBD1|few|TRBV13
TGTGCCAGCAGCTTTACGAGACAGGGGATAGAACAGCCCCAGCATTTT
CASSFTRQGIEQPQHF
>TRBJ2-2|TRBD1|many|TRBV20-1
TGCAGTGCTAGAAACTACAGGGGGCGCGACGGGGAGCTGTTTTTT
CSARNYRGRDGELFF
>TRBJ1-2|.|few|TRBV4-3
TGCGCCAGCAGCCACCCGACAGGAGCTAACTATGGCTACACCTTC
CASSHPTGANYGYTF
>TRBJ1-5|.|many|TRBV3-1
TGTGCCAGCAGCCAAGAGGGCAGCAATCAGCCCCAGCATTTT
CASSQEGSNQPQHF
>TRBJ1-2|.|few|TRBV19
TGTGCCAGTAGTATAGATGAAGGGGCGAATAACTATGGCTACACCTTC
CASSIDEGANNYGYTF
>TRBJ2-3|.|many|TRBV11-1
TGTGCCAGCAGTCTAACGACAGGACTTGGAGATACGCAGTATTTT
CASSLTTGLGDTQYF
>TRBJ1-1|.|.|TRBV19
TGTGCCAGTACTCGCCCGCAGGGATCGAACACTGAAGCTTTCTTT
CASTRPQGSNTEAFF
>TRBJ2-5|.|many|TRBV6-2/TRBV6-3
TGTGCCAGCAGTAACCCGACCTGGTACCAAGAGACCCAGTACTTC
CASSNPTWYQETQYF
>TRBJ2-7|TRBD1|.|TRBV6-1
TGTGCCAGCAGCAGTCGACAGGGAAGCACCGAGCGGTACTTC
CASSSRQGSTERYF
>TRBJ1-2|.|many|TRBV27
TGTGCCAGCAGTTCCGCCCGCTTACCGGCTGACTATGGCTACACCTTC
CASSSARLPADYGYTF
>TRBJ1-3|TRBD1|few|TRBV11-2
TGTGCCAGCAGCTTGAACGTGGACAGGGCCACCATCAGCTCTGGAAACACCATATATTTT
CASSLNVDRATISSGNTIYF
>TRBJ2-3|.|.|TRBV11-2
TGTGCCAGCAGCCTCCGGGTCGAGTCTGAACAACTCCGCCCTAGCACAGATACGCAGTATTTT
CASSLRVESEQLRPSTDTQYF
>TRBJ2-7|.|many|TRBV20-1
TGCAGTGTGGGTAGGTTGGGCTACGAGCAGTACTTC
CSVGRLGYEQYF
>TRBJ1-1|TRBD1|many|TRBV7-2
TGTGCCAGCAGCACCTGGACAGGGGACACTGAAGCTTTCTTT
CASSTWTGDTEAFF
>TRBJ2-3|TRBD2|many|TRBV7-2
TGTGCCAGCAGCTTACTGGCGGGGGGAAGCACAGATACGCAGTATTTT
CASSLLAGGSTDTQYF
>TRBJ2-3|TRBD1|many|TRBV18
TGTGCCAGCTCACCAGGGACAGGGGAAGATACGCAGTATTTT
CASSPGTGEDTQYF
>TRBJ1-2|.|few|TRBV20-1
TGCAGTGCTAGTTCAGGGCTCGGCTATGGCTACACCTTC
CSASSGLGYGYTF
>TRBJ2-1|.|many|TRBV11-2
TGTGCCAGCAGCTTTGACAGGAATGAGCAGTTCTTC
CASSFDRNEQFF
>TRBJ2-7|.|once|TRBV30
TGTGCCTGGACGGGGGGGGGACAGTCCTACGAGCAGTACTTC
CAWTGGGQSYEQYF
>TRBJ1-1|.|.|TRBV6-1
TGTGCCAGCACCCGGTCGGAGGGAAGGGCGACTGAAGCTTTCTTT
CASTRSEGRATEAFF
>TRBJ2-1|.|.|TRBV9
TGTGCCAGCAGCGTAGGGAGCGGAAATGAGCAGTTCTTC
CASSVGSGNEQFF
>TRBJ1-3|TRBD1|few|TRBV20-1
TGCAGTGCTAACAGGGGAATTGATAACACCATATATTTT
CSANRGIDNTIYF
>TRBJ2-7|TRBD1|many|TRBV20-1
TGCAGTGCTAGTATGGGGTGGACAGGGGTAGCGTACGAGCAGTACTTC
CSASMGWTGVAYEQYF
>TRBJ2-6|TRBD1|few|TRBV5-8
TGTGCCAGCAGCCCGGGACAGGGCAGAGATGGGGCCAACGTCCTGACTTTC
CASSPGQGRDGANVLTF
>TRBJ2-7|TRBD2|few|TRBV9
TGTGCCAGCAGCGGTGGACTAGCGGGAGAGGGGCAGTACTTC
CASSGGLAGEGQYF
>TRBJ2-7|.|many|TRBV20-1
TGCAGTGCTAGATGGGAGTCTGTGGCCTCGTACGAGCAGTACTTC
CSARWESVASYEQYF
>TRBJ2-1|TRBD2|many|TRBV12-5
TGTGCTAGTGGGCTCGGGACTAGCGAACACAATGAGCAGTTCTTC
CASGLGTSEHNEQFF
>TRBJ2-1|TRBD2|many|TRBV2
TGTGCCAGCAGTAATATAGGGACTAGCGGACCTTACAATGAGCAGTTCTTC
CASSNIGTSGPYNEQFF
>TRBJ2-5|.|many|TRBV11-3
TGTGCCAGCAGTACGACAGTCCAATGGCCGGCCCAGTACTTC
CASSTTVQWPAQYF
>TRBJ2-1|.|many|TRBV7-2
TGTGCCAGCAGTCCCTGGGTGGGAGTCACCTACAATGAGCAGTTCTTC
CASSPWVGVTYNEQFF
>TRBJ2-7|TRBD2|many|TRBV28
TGTGCCAGCAGTTTATCCATAGCGGGATCGCCGCAGTACTTC
CASSLSIAGSPQYF
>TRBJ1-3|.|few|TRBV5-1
TGCGCCAGCAGCTCCGGGACGTCCCTTGACACCATATATTTT
CASSSGTSLDTIYF
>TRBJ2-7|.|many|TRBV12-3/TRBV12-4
TGTGCCAGCAGTTTAGCGAGGGTGTACGAGCAGTACTTC
CASSLARVYEQYF
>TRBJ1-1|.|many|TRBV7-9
TGTGCCAGCAGCTTAGATGGCGGGGGGGGAGCTTCCACTGAAGCTTTCTTT
CASSLDGGGGASTEAFF